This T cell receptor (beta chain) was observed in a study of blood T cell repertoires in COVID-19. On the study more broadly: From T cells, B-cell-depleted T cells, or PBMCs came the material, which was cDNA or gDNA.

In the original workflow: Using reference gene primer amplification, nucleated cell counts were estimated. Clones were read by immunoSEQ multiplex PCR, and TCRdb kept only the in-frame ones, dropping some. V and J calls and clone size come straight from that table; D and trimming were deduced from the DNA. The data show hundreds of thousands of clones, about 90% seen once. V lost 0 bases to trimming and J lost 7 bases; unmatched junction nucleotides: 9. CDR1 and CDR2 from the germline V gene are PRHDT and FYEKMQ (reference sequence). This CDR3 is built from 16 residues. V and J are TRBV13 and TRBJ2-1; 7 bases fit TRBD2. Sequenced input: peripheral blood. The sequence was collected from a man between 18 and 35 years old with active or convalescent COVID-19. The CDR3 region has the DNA TGTGCCAGCAGCTTAGGCGGCGGGGGAAGCCAGAATGAGCAGTTCTTC. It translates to CASSLGGGGSQNEQFF. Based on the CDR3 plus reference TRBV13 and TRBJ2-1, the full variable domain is AAGVIQSPRHLIKEKRETATLKCYPIPRHDTVYWYQQGPGQDPQFLISFYEKMQSDKGSIPDRFSAQQFSDYHSELNMSSLELGDSALYFCASSLGGGGSQNEQFFGPGTRLTVL.